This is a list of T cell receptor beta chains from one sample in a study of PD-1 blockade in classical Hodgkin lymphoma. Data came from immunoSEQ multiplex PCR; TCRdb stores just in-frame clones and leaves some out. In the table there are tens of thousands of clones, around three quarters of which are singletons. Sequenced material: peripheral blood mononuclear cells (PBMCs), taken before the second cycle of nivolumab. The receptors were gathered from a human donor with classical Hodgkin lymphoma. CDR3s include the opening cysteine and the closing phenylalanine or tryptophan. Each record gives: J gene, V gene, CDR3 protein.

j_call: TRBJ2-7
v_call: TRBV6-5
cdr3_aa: CATRDSLYEQYF

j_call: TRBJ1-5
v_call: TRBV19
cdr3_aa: CASTPANGNQPQHF

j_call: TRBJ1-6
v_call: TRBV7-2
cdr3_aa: CASSLNYRQDNSPLHF

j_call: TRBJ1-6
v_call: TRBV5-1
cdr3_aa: CASSLMSPGLNSPLHF

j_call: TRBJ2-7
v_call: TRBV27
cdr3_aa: CASSPGRYEQYF

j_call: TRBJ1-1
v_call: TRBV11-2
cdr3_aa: CASSSLWGGWTEAFF

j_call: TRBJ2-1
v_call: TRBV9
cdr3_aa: CASSVVGGYNEQFF

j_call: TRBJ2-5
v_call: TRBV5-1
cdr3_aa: CASSRSQETQYF

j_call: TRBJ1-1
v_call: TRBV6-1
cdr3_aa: CASSLGGGKAFF

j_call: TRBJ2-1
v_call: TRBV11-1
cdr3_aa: CASSLGGQEGSSYNEQFF

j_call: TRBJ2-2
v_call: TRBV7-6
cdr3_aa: CASSLPAGELFF

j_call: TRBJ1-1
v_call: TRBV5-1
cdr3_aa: CASRLGRAVLTEAFF

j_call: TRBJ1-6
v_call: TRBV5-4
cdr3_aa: CASSLGSAGGSHSPLHF

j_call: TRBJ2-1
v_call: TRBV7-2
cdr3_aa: CASSALAGGFNEQFF

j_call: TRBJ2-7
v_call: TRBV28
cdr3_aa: CASTKQGAYYEQYF

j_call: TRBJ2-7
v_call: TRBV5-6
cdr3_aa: CASSSRDSYEQYF

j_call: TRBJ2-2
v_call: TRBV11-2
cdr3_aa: CASSLGWGMTENTGELFF

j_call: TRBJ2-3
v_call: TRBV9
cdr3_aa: CASSVGGGEGADTQYF

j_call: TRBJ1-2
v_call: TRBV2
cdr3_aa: CASKSDRGDYGYTF

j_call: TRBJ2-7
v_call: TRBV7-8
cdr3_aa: CASQPAGEGYEQYF

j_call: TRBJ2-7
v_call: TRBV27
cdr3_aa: CASSLVAGTFGEQYF

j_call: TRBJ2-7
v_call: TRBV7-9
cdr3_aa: CASSPRDRAYEQYF

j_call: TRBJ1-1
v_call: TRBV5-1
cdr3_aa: CASSLERIPGEAFF

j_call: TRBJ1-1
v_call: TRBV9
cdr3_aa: CASSETALNTEAFF

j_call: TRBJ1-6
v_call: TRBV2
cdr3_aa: CASKGGRLEGSPLHF

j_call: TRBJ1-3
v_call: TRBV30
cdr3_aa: CGRGNSGNTIYF

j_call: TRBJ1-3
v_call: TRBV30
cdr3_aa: CAWRLGGGNTIYF

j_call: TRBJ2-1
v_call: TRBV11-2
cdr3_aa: CASSQYNEQFF

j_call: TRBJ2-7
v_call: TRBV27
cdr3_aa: CASSLYPFPHDEQYF

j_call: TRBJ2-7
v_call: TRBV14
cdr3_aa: CASSQRAGQGSYEQYF

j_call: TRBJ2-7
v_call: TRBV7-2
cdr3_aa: CASSLFASGDEQYF

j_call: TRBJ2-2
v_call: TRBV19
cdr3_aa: CASSSPSGSLNTGELFF

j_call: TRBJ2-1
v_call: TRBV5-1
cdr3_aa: CASSRGAGGYNEQFF

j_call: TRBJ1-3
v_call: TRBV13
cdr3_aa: CASTRDAPWGSGNTIYF

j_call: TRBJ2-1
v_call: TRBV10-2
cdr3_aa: CASGVLGDEQFF

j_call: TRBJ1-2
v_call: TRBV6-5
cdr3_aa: CASSRDGAFNYGYTF

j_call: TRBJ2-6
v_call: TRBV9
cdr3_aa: CASSGVRSGANVLTF

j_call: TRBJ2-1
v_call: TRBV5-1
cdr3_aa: CASSGTGGGNNEQFF

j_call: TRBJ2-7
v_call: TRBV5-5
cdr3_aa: CASSLENFSWFTYEQYF

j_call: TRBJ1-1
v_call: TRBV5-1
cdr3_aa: CASSLESKTEAFF